This T cell receptor (beta chain) was captured in a study of graft-versus-host responses after intestinal transplantation. Turning to the study itself: Every recipient underwent anti-thymocyte globulin induction, then tacrolimus and steroids for roughly 3 years. The study's findings and limits: Researchers found peak circulating GvH clone levels linked to early post-transplant HvG declines. Those patients showing graft-donor T cell macrochimerism displayed high graft-versus-host to host-versus-graft clonal ratios in allografts. GvH clones detected in recipient marrow included some appearing first in ileum or blood.

V was trimmed by 5 bases and J by 1 base, leaving 11 bases between them. This CDR3 contains 14 residues. Per germline, CDR1 SGHTA and CDR2 FQGTGA. Comment on this clone: What it binds is not known.

Measured with immunoSEQ multiplex PCR; TCRdb has only the in-frame clones, and not every one. The sample carries some 110,000 clones, about 90% recorded once. The sequence was collected from a human donor who received an intestinal transplant. The sequencing here drew on unstimulated CD4+ T cells sorted from spleen or lymph node cells, taken before intestinal transplant. The rearrangement links TRBV7-3 to TRBJ1-1, with D possibly being TRBD1 (5 bases). The chain's CDR3 is CASSRGTGNTEAFF. The CDR3 DNA reads TGTGCCAGCAGCCGAGGGACGGGGAACACTGAAGCTTTCTTT.